The rows below give T cell receptor beta chains drawn from one sample of a study of shared clonotypes between healthy human individuals. Sequencing used immunoSEQ multiplex PCR; TCRdb keeps in-frame clones, though not all of them. The data contain fewer than 600,000 clones, 70% to 80% of them singletons. The sequenced sample consisted of PBMCs. Receptors originate from a woman in her forties in good health. Some clones in this sample may be carry-over from other donors' samples. Both conserved end residues are part of each CDR3. A D gene is named only where the DNA matches it firmly. Some rows mark clone size as missing; the rest say once, few, many or name a class of expanded clone.

. . 12 TRBJ2-3 TRBV7-2 CASSVSTDTQYF TGTGCCTCCAGCGTCAGCACAGATACGCAGTATTTT
. . 16 TRBJ1-6 TRBV1 CTSSQDVGQGNSPLHF .
TRBD1 . 15 TRBJ1-5 TRBV5-8 CASSQSVTGAQPQHF TGTGCCAGCAGCCAATCGGTTACAGGGGCTCAGCCCCAGCATTTT
. many 16 TRBJ2-2 TRBV6-5 CASSYSPGSGTGELFF TGTGCCAGCAGTTACTCCCCAGGGAGTGGAACCGGGGAGCTGTTTTTT
. . 14 TRBJ2-3 TRBV2 CASSETPSTDTQYF TGTGCCAGCAGTGAGACCCCTAGCACAGATACGCAGTATTTT
. . 15 TRBJ1-4 TRBV9 CASSVGVATNEKLFF TGTGCCAGCAGCGTAGGGGTAGCAACTAATGAAAAACTGTTTTTT
TRBD2 . 14 TRBJ2-7 TRBV28 CASSGLAGEYEQYF TGTGCCAGCAGTGGACTAGCGGGAGAGTACGAGCAGTACTTC
TRBD1 . 14 TRBJ1-2 TRBV4-2 CASSQVGTGYGYTF TGTGCCAGCAGCCAAGTTGGGACAGGCTATGGCTACACCTTC
. . 14 TRBJ1-1 TRBV18 CASSPSQLNTEAFF TGTGCCAGCTCACCATCCCAGTTGAACACTGAAGCTTTCTTT
. . 16 TRBJ1-2 TRBV5-1 CASSSKGRETNYGYTF TGCGCCAGCAGCTCGAAGGGGAGGGAGACTAACTATGGCTACACCTTC
TRBD1 . 15 TRBJ2-1 TRBV29-1 CSVVGQGALRNEQFF TGCAGCGTGGTTGGACAGGGGGCGCTTCGGAATGAGCAGTTCTTC
. . 15 TRBJ2-5 TRBV25-1 CASSEPAQGGETQYF TGTGCCAGCAGTGAACCCGCACAGGGTGGAGAGACCCAGTACTTC
. . 14 TRBJ1-1 TRBV30 CAWSEMSVRTEAFF TGTGCCTGGAGTGAGATGAGTGTGAGGACTGAAGCTTTCTTT
. . 14 TRBJ1-1 TRBV5-1 CASSSDWGNTEAFF TGCGCCAGCAGCTCGGACTGGGGGAACACTGAAGCTTTCTTT
. . 12 TRBJ1-2 TRBV29-1 CSVEGGRDGYTF TGCAGCGTTGAAGGGGGCAGGGACGGCTACACCTTC
TRBD1 . 15 TRBJ2-2 TRBV11-2 CASSLDPYRGEELFF TGTGCCAGCAGCTTAGATCCCTACAGGGGCGAGGAGCTGTTTTTT
. . 12 TRBJ2-7 TRBV18 CASSPGPSEQYF TGTGCCAGCTCACCAGGGCCCAGCGAGCAGTACTTC
. once 10 TRBJ1-2 TRBV9 CASSGAGYTF TGTGCCAGCAGTGGTGCGGGCTACACCTTC
. . 15 TRBJ1-1 TRBV5-1 CASSSRVGANTEAFF TGCGCCAGCAGCTCAAGAGTAGGAGCGAACACTGAAGCTTTCTTT
. . 16 TRBJ1-2 TRBV18 CASSPFGQTGEYGYTF TGTGCCAGCTCACCTTTTGGACAGACCGGGGAGTATGGCTACACCTTC
. . 15 TRBJ1-2 TRBV2 CASINGRGGNYGYTF TGTGCCAGCATCAATGGCAGGGGAGGTAACTATGGCTACACCTTC
. few 16 TRBJ2-7 TRBV28 CASVRRWGRGTSEQYF TGTGCCAGCGTTAGGCGGTGGGGCAGGGGAACTTCCGAGCAGTACTTC
. . 15 TRBJ2-1 TRBV29-1 CSVTGGIGTYNEQFF TGCAGCGTGACGGGCGGGATCGGGACCTACAATGAGCAGTTCTTC
. . 15 TRBJ1-5 TRBV5-8 CASSLGAYSNQPQHF TGTGCCAGCAGCTTAGGGGCTTATAGCAATCAGCCCCAGCATTTT
. . 14 TRBJ2-1 TRBV29-1 CSAPSVQGSNEQFF TGCAGCGCTCCATCGGTACAGGGTAGTAATGAGCAGTTCTTC
TRBD2 . 14 TRBJ2-7 TRBV10-3 CAIRPGTSGYEQYF TGTGCCATCAGACCCGGGACTAGCGGCTACGAGCAGTACTTC
. . 14 TRBJ2-6 TRBV7-7 CASSLGAGANVLTF TGTGCTAGCAGCTTAGGGGCTGGGGCCAACGTCCTGACTTTC